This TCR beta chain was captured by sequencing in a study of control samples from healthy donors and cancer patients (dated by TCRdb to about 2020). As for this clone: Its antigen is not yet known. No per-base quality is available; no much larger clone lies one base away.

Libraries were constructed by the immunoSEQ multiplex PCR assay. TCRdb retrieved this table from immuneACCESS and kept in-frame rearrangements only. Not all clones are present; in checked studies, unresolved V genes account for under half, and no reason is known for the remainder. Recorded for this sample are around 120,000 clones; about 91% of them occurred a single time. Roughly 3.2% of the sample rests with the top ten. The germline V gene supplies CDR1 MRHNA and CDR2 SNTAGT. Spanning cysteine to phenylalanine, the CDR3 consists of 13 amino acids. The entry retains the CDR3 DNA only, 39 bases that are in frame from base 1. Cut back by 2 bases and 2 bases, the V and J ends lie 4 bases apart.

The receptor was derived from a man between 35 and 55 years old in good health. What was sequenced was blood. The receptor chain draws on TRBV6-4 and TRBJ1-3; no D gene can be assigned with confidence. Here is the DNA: TGTGCCAGCAGTGACATACCTGGAAACACCATATATTTT. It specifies CASSDIPGNTIYF.